This T cell receptor (beta chain) was obtained from a study of beta chain features in type 1 diabetes. The isolated RNA, all of it, was reverse transcribed, so expressed TCRB transcripts were what got sequenced. The data were produced by immunoSEQ multiplex PCR, yet TCRdb's version contains in-frame clones alone and is incomplete. The sample has roughly 340,000 clones; 10% to 15% are singletons. Trimming shortened V by 11 bases and J by 0 bases, and 16 bases separated the two germline ends. CDR3 length: 15 amino acids. Germline loops: CDR1 MRHNA, CDR2 SNTAGT. A CD45RO/CCR7/CD25/CD127/CD95/CD27 panel sorted naive, central memory, regulatory and stem cell-like memory CD4+ cells. Sorted populations all exceeded 98% purity. In this sample, this clone turned up a few times. The target antigen is unknown. Findings and limits, study-wide: The study found moderately but significantly shorter TCRB CDR3s in all four CD4+ subsets of Type 1 diabetes patients.

J is TRBJ2-2 and V is TRBV6-4, with D maybe TRBD2 (6 bases). Sequencing was done on a sample of naive CD4+ T cells from blood. This sequence originates from a woman aged 18-29 years with type 1 diabetes. CDR3 coding DNA: TGTGCCGCGGGAATAGGGGTCGCGAACACCGGGGAGCTGTTTTTT. Its translation is CAAGIGVANTGELFF.